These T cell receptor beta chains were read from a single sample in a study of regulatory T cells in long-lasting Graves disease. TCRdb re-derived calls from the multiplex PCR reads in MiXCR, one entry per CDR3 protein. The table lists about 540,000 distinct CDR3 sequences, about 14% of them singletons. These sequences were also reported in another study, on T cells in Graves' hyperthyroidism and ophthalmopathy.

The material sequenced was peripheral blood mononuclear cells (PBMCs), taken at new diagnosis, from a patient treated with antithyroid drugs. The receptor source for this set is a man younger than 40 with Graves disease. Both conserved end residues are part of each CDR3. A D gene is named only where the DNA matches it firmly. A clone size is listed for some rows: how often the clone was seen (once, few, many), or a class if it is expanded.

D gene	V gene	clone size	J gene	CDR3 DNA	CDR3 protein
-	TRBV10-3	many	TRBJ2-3	TGTGCCATCAGTGGAGGGCAGGGGACAGATACGCAGTATTTT	CAISGGQGTDTQYF
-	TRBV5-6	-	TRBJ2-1	TGTGCCAGCAGAACAGGGCCCGCGAATCGGAGGTTCCGATACTACAATGAGCAGTTCTTC	CASRTGPANRRFRYYNEQFF
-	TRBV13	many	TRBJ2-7	TGTGCCAGCAGACCACGGGGCCCTCTCTCCTACGAGCAGTACTTC	CASRPRGPLSYEQYF
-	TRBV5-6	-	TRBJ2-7	TGTGCCAGCAGCTTGAGTGTATACGCCCCAGGGAGATACGAGCAGTACTTC	CASSLSVYAPGRYEQYF
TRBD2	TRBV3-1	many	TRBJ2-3	TGTGCCAGCAGCCAAGCTTTCACTAGCGGAAGAACTAGCACAGATACGCAGTATTTT	CASSQAFTSGRTSTDTQYF
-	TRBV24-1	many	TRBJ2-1	TGTGCCACCAGTGATTTTCAGATCCGGTTCTTC	CATSDFQIRFF
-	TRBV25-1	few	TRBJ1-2	TGTGCCAGCAGTGACAGGTCCGAGGATGGCTACACCTTC	CASSDRSEDGYTF
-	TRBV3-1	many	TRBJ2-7	TGTGCCAGCAGCCAAGCAGCTTCCTACGAGCAGTACTTC	CASSQAASYEQYF
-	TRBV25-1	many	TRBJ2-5	TGTGCCAGCAGTGAATACCCTTGGGGGGGGCCGGGAGAGACCCAGTACTTC	CASSEYPWGGPGETQYF
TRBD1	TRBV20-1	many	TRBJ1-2	TGCAGTGCTACCACCGGGACAGGGAACTATGGCTACACCTTC	CSATTGTGNYGYTF
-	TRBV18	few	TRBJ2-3	TGTGCCAGCTCCTTCACATTGGGACACAGCACAGATACGCAGTATTTT	CASSFTLGHSTDTQYF
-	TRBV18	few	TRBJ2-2	TGTGCCAGCTCACCACCGAACAGGGTCGCCGGGGAGCTGTTTTTT	CASSPPNRVAGELFF
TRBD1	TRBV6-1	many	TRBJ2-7	TGTGCCAGCAGGGAGACAGGGGCCTACGAGCAGTACTTC	CASRETGAYEQYF
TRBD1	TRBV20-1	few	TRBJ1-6	TGCGGTGCTAGGACAGGGGGTGGTGGTAATTCACCCCTCCACTTT	CGARTGGGGNSPLHF
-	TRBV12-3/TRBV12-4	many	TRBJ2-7	TGTGCCAGCAGTTTACACAGGGTTGGGTCCTACGAGCAGTACTTC	CASSLHRVGSYEQYF
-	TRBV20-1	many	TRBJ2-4	TGCAGTGCTAGCCACACAGGGGGGGGCATTCAGTACTTC	CSASHTGGGIQYF
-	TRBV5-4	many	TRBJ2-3	TGTGCCAGCAGCGACCAGAACACAGATACGCAGTATTTT	CASSDQNTDTQYF
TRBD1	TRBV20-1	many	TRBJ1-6	TGCAGTGCTAGACAGGGGGCGGTTCAGTCACCCCTCCACTTT	CSARQGAVQSPLHF
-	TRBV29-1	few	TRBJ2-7	TGCAGCGCCACAGGGTCGTACGAGCAGTACTTC	CSATGSYEQYF
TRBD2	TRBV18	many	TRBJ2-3	TGTGCCAGCTCACCCCCGGGAGGGATTAGCACAGATACGCAGTATTTT	CASSPPGGISTDTQYF
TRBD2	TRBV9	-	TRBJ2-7	TGTGCCAGCAGCGTGGGCACTAGCGGCAGATCCTACGAGCAGTACTTC	CASSVGTSGRSYEQYF
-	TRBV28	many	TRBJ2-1	TGTGCCAGCAGTTCTAGGAGACAATATTCCAATGAGCAGTTCTTC	CASSSRRQYSNEQFF
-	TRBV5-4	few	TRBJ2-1	TGTGCCAGCAGTACCGGAGGAGTAGCGGCTAGCTCCTACAATGAGCAGTTCTTC	CASSTGGVAASSYNEQFF
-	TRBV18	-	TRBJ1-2	TGTGCCAGCTCAAACGGGGGGGACGGCTACACCTTC	CASSNGGDGYTF
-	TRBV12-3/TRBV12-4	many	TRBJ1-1	TGTGCCAGCAGGATGGGCACTGAAGCTTTCTTT	CASRMGTEAFF
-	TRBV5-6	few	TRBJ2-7	TGTGCCAGCAGCTTGCGACTCACTCGAGCCTACGAGCAGTACTTC	CASSLRLTRAYEQYF
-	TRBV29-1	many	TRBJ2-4	TGCAGCGTTTCCACGGACGGGATAAAAAACATTCAGTACTTC	CSVSTDGIKNIQYF
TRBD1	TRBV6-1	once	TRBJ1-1	TGTGCCAGCATTCGGACAGGGGGCGCGGGCACTGAAGCTTTCTTT	CASIRTGGAGTEAFF
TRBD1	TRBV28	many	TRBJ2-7	TGTGCCAGCAGTTTTGTACAGGGGACGGACGAGCAGTACTTC	CASSFVQGTDEQYF
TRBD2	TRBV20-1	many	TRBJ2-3	TGCAGTGTCAACCCGGCAGGGGACACACTAGCGGGAGCATCAGATACGCAGTATTTT	CSVNPAGDTLAGASDTQYF
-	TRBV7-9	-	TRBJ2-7	TGTGCCAGCAGCTCCGGGACAGAGCAGTACTTC	CASSSGTEQYF
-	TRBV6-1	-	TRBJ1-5	TGTGCCAGCAGGGACGGTAGCAATCAGCCCCAGCATTTT	CASRDGSNQPQHF
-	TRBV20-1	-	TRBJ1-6	TGCAGTGCTAGAGTTGGACAGAATAATTCACCCCTCCACTTT	CSARVGQNNSPLHF
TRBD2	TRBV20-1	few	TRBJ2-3	TGCAGTGCTAGGGCCGGACTAGCGGGGAGTTGGGGTACGCAGTATTTT	CSARAGLAGSWGTQYF
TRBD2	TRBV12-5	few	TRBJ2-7	TGTGCTAGTGGTTTGGTATTGGGGCTAGCGGGGCCATACGAGCAGTACTTC	CASGLVLGLAGPYEQYF
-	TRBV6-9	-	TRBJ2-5	TGTGCCAGCAGTTATAGCAGCCAAGAGACCCAGTACTTC	CASSYSSQETQYF
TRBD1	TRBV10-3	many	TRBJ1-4	TGTGCCATCAGTGAGAACAGGGGTGAAAAACTGTTTTTT	CAISENRGEKLFF
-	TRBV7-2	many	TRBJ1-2	TGTGCCAGCAGCTTAGATTCGGGGGGGGCTAACTATGGCTACACCTTC	CASSLDSGGANYGYTF
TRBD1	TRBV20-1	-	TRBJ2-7	TGCAGTGCTAGAGTGGGACAGATTCCCTACGAGCAGTACTTC	CSARVGQIPYEQYF
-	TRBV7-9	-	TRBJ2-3	TGTGCCAGCAGCTCCCACGTGGAGAGCACAGATACGCAGTATTTT	CASSSHVESTDTQYF
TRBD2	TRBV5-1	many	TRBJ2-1	TGCGCCAGCAGCTGGGGACTAGCGGGAGGGCCGAATGAGCAGTTCTTC	CASSWGLAGGPNEQFF